This TCR beta chain was captured in a study of blood T cell repertoires in COVID-19. Study-wide context: In each case, the material was cDNA or gDNA derived from T cells, B-cell-depleted T cells, or PBMCs.

Authors' methods: Reference gene primer amplification in the assay estimated nucleated cell counts. Only in-frame clones appear in the TCRdb table, and some are missing; sequencing was by immunoSEQ multiplex PCR. D and trimming were read from the DNA, whereas the V and J calls and clone size are those reported in that table. The repertoire holds some 380,000 clones, with 85% to 90% as singletons. The sequence was obtained from a man between 18 and 29 years old with active or convalescent COVID-19. The sample comprised peripheral blood.

The CDR3 nucleotides read TGTGCCAGTAGTCCGGCGGGGGGACAGGGGGTTAGTCAGCCCCAGCATTTT. This gives the protein CASSPAGGQGVSQPQHF. V and J are TRBV19 and TRBJ1-5; 11 bases are a match to TRBD1. The CDR3 has 17 amino acids. V dropped 5 bases and J dropped 6; count of bases not matched to a gene: 12. From germline, CDR1 is LNHDA and CDR2 SQIVND (reference sequence).